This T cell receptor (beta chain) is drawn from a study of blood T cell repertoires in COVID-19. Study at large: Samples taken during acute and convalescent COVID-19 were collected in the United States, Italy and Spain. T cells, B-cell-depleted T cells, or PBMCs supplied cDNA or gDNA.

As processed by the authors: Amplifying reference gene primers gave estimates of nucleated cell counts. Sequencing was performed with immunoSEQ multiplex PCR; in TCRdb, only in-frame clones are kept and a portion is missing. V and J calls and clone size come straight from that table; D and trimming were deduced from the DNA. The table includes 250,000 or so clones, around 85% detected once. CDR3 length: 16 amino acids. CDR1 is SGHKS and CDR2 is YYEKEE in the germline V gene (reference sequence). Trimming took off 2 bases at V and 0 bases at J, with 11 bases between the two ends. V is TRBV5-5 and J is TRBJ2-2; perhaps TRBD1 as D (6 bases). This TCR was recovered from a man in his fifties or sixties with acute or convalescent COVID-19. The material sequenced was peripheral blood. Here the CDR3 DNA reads TGTGCCAGCAGCTTTGCGGCAGGGGCGAACACCGGGGAGCTGTTTTTT. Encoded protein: CASSFAAGANTGELFF.